A selection of T cell receptor beta chains follows, all from one sample in a study of blood T cell repertoires in COVID-19. Repertoires were generated with immunoSEQ multiplex PCR, while TCRdb's copy carries only in-frame clones and drops some. This sample carries some 200,000 clones, 75% to 85% of them seen once, and the ten largest clones take over 9.5%. The sample was PBMCs or T cells enriched from blood (not recorded which). These receptors all come from a man aged 35 to 55 who had recovered from COVID-19. The CDR3 runs from the conserved cysteine through the conserved F or W. The D gene is left open where the match is weak. Where a row states a size, it is once, few, many or the class of an expanded clone; other rows omit it.

size: .
D: .
V: TRBV30
J: TRBJ2-3
DNA: TGTGCCCGCGAGGGAGGAGATACGCAGTATTTT
CDR3: CAREGGDTQYF

size: once
D: .
V: TRBV18
J: TRBJ1-1
DNA: TGTGCCAGCTCACCACCTAGTATGAACACTGAAGCTTTCTTT
CDR3: CASSPPSMNTEAFF

size: .
D: .
V: TRBV28
J: TRBJ2-7
DNA: TGTGCCAGCCGTAGGGGGTCCTTACCCCCCTACGAGCAGTACTTC
CDR3: CASRRGSLPPYEQYF

size: .
D: .
V: TRBV6-5
J: TRBJ2-3
DNA: TGTGCCAGCAGTTACTCCAGGGGAGTTACAGATACGCAGTATTTT
CDR3: CASSYSRGVTDTQYF

size: .
D: .
V: TRBV7-6
J: TRBJ2-5
DNA: TGTGCCAGCAGCTTAGGAGGTGGACATCAAGAGACCCAGTACTTC
CDR3: CASSLGGGHQETQYF

size: few
D: .
V: TRBV10-2
J: TRBJ1-1
DNA: TGCGCCAGCAGGGTAGCGAACACTGAAGCTTTCTTT
CDR3: CASRVANTEAFF

size: .
D: .
V: TRBV30
J: TRBJ1-1
DNA: TGTGCCTGGAAAGGACGGGGAAACACTGAAGCTTTCTTT
CDR3: CAWKGRGNTEAFF

size: .
D: .
V: TRBV9
J: TRBJ1-1
DNA: TGTGCCAGCAGCCCCCGACAGATGAACACTGAAGCTTTCTTT
CDR3: CASSPRQMNTEAFF

size: .
D: TRBD2
V: TRBV14
J: TRBJ2-1
DNA: TGTGCCAGCAGCCCCCTAGCGGGAGGGCCGAATGAGCAGTTCTTC
CDR3: CASSPLAGGPNEQFF

size: once
D: .
V: TRBV7-2
J: TRBJ1-4
DNA: TGTGCCAGCAGCTTCCAAATGGGGGGGGCCTACAATGAAAAACTGTTTTTT
CDR3: CASSFQMGGAYNEKLFF

size: .
D: TRBD1
V: TRBV6-5
J: TRBJ1-1
DNA: TGTGCCAGCTCGGGACAGTTCACTGAAGCTTTCTTT
CDR3: CASSGQFTEAFF

size: .
D: TRBD2
V: TRBV19
J: TRBJ2-3
DNA: TGTGCCAGCTCTAGCGGGAGGGCCGGGGATACGCAGTATTTT
CDR3: CASSSGRAGDTQYF

size: .
D: .
V: TRBV19
J: TRBJ2-1
DNA: TGTGCCAGTAACAGTTACAATGAGCAGTTCTTC
CDR3: CASNSYNEQFF

size: .
D: .
V: TRBV14
J: TRBJ2-3
DNA: TGTGCCAGCAGCCAATCGTCTAGCACAGATACGCAGTATTTT
CDR3: CASSQSSSTDTQYF

size: .
D: .
V: TRBV2
J: TRBJ1-1
DNA: TGTGCCAGCAGTGAGCTTGGGGCCGAGAACACTGAAGCTTTCTTT
CDR3: CASSELGAENTEAFF

size: .
D: TRBD2
V: TRBV9
J: TRBJ2-1
DNA: TGTGCCAGCAGCGTATCTAGCGGGAGCGGATATGAGCAGTTCTTC
CDR3: CASSVSSGSGYEQFF

size: .
D: TRBD1
V: TRBV25-1
J: TRBJ1-4
DNA: TGTGCCAGCAGTGATCGCCCCTGGGACAGCAGGGAAAAACTGTTTTTT
CDR3: CASSDRPWDSREKLFF

size: .
D: TRBD1
V: TRBV28
J: TRBJ1-6
DNA: TGTGCCAGCAGTTTGCGGACAGGGGGTAATTCACCCCTCCACTTT
CDR3: CASSLRTGGNSPLHF

size: .
D: .
V: TRBV19
J: TRBJ1-4
DNA: TGTGCCAGTAGTATAGAGGAGACAGTCACTAATGAAAAACTGTTTTTT
CDR3: CASSIEETVTNEKLFF

size: .
D: TRBD2
V: TRBV2
J: TRBJ2-1
DNA: TGTGCCAGCAGTGAACAGGGACTAGACGGCAATGAGCAGTTCTTC
CDR3: CASSEQGLDGNEQFF

size: .
D: .
V: TRBV19
J: TRBJ2-1
DNA: TGTGCCAGTAGTATAGGGGTCACAGGCTCCTACAATGAGCAGTTCTTC
CDR3: CASSIGVTGSYNEQFF

size: .
D: TRBD1
V: TRBV6-4
J: TRBJ1-2
DNA: TGTGCCAGCAGTGGGGGACAGGGCAATGGCTACACCTTC
CDR3: CASSGGQGNGYTF

size: .
D: TRBD1
V: TRBV3-1/TRBV3-2
J: TRBJ1-1
DNA: TGTGCCAGCAGCCATCACGGGACAGTAAACACTGAAGCTTTCTTT
CDR3: CASSHHGTVNTEAFF

size: .
D: TRBD2
V: TRBV19
J: TRBJ2-1
DNA: TGTGCCAGTACTAGCGGGAGGAGTGAGCAGTTCTTC
CDR3: CASTSGRSEQFF

size: .
D: TRBD2
V: TRBV19
J: TRBJ2-3
DNA: TGTGCCAGTAGCAAGCGGGAGCAGGGAGATACGCAGTATTTT
CDR3: CASSKREQGDTQYF

size: .
D: TRBD1
V: TRBV5-1
J: TRBJ1-6
DNA: TGCGCCAGCAGCTTCCGGACAGGGAATTCACCCCTCCACTTT
CDR3: CASSFRTGNSPLHF

size: .
D: .
V: TRBV1
J: TRBJ1-2
DNA: TGCACCAGCAGCCAACCCCGAGGGCGCAGGGGGGAGTATGGCTACACCTTC
CDR3: CTSSQPRGRRGEYGYTF

size: .
D: TRBD1
V: TRBV7-2
J: TRBJ1-2
DNA: TGTGCCAGCAGCTACAGGGGGCAGCAGGGCTACACCTTC
CDR3: CASSYRGQQGYTF

size: .
D: .
V: TRBV5-4
J: TRBJ1-1
DNA: TGTGCCAGCAGCCCGTTGAACACTGAAGCTTTCTTT
CDR3: CASSPLNTEAFF

size: once
D: .
V: TRBV2
J: TRBJ2-5
DNA: TGTGCCAGCACTCAGCAAGAGACCCAGTACTTC
CDR3: CASTQQETQYF

size: few
D: .
V: TRBV11-2
J: TRBJ2-3
DNA: TGTGCCAGCAGCTTCCTACGCGGGGGCACAGATACGCAGTATTTT
CDR3: CASSFLRGGTDTQYF

size: .
D: TRBD2
V: TRBV7-8
J: TRBJ2-2
DNA: TGTGCCAGCAGCTTCGGACTAGCGGGAGCGGGCGGGGAGCTGTTTTTT
CDR3: CASSFGLAGAGGELFF

size: .
D: TRBD1
V: TRBV7-9
J: TRBJ1-2
DNA: TGTGCCAGCAGCCCGGGACAGGGGTATGATGGCTACACCTTC
CDR3: CASSPGQGYDGYTF

size: .
D: .
V: TRBV7-3
J: TRBJ2-1
DNA: TGTGCCAGCAGCTTAAACGCACCGGGACTGAGCTACAATGAGCAGTTCTTC
CDR3: CASSLNAPGLSYNEQFF

size: .
D: .
V: TRBV11-2
J: TRBJ1-6
DNA: TGTGCCAGCAGCCCAGGGTCAGCACATTCACCCCTCCACTTT
CDR3: CASSPGSAHSPLHF

size: .
D: TRBD2
V: TRBV6-4
J: TRBJ2-3
DNA: TGTGCCAGCAGTGCTGGGACTAGCGGGAGCACAGATACGCAGTATTTT
CDR3: CASSAGTSGSTDTQYF

size: .
D: TRBD1
V: TRBV9
J: TRBJ1-4
DNA: TGTGCCAGCAGCTTGGGACAGGCCAATGAAAAACTGTTTTTT
CDR3: CASSLGQANEKLFF

size: .
D: .
V: TRBV20-1
J: TRBJ2-7
DNA: TGCAGTGCTAGTGATGTCGCCTACGAGCAGTACTTC
CDR3: CSASDVAYEQYF

size: .
D: .
V: TRBV20-1
J: TRBJ1-2
DNA: TGCAGTGCAACAGTCAACTATGGCTACACCTTC
CDR3: CSATVNYGYTF

size: few
D: .
V: TRBV6-5
J: TRBJ2-1
DNA: TGTGCCAGCAGGGATAACAGGTACAATGAGCAGTTCTTC
CDR3: CASRDNRYNEQFF

size: once
D: TRBD1
V: TRBV11-2
J: TRBJ2-1
DNA: TGTGCCAGCAGCTTGGGGCCGGGACAGGGAAGGGACAATGAGCAGTTCTTC
CDR3: CASSLGPGQGRDNEQFF

size: .
D: TRBD1
V: TRBV5-1
J: TRBJ2-3
DNA: TGCGCCAGCAGCACGGGACAGGGTCCAGATACGCAGTATTTT
CDR3: CASSTGQGPDTQYF

size: .
D: TRBD2
V: TRBV18
J: TRBJ2-7
DNA: TGTGCCAGCTCCCTGGGTCGGAGCGGGACCTACGAGCAGTACTTC
CDR3: CASSLGRSGTYEQYF

size: once
D: TRBD1
V: TRBV5-6
J: TRBJ1-2
DNA: TGTGCCAGCAGCGCATGGACAGGAGATGGCTACACCTTC
CDR3: CASSAWTGDGYTF

size: .
D: .
V: TRBV2
J: TRBJ2-7
DNA: TGTGCCAGCAGTGTACGACAGGCAACCTACGAGCAGTACTTC
CDR3: CASSVRQATYEQYF

size: .
D: .
V: TRBV7-9
J: TRBJ2-7
DNA: TGTGCCAGCAGCACAGACATCTCCTACGAGCAGTACTTC
CDR3: CASSTDISYEQYF

size: .
D: .
V: TRBV7-9
J: TRBJ1-5
DNA: TGTGCCAGCAGCTTGGACATTAGCAATCAGCCCCAGCATTTT
CDR3: CASSLDISNQPQHF

size: .
D: .
V: TRBV9
J: TRBJ2-1
DNA: TGTGCCAGCAGGGCTAGCGACAGCTCCTACAATGAGCAGTTCTTC
CDR3: CASRASDSSYNEQFF

size: .
D: .
V: TRBV11-2
J: TRBJ2-2
DNA: TGTGCCAGCAGCCTCTACACCGGGGAGCTGTTTTTT
CDR3: CASSLYTGELFF

size: .
D: TRBD2
V: TRBV9
J: TRBJ2-3
DNA: TGTGCCAGCAGCGTCATGACTAGCACCCTCACAGATACGCAGTATTTT
CDR3: CASSVMTSTLTDTQYF